This T cell receptor (beta chain) was found in a study of OX40 agonist ivuxolimab in advanced cancers. Study as a whole: It was ivuxolimab, an agonistic anti-OX40 (CD134) antibody, that patients were treated with. Six ivuxolimab dose levels, 0.01 to 10 mg/kg, were given intravenously every 2 weeks.

Method: immunoSEQ multiplex PCR; TCRdb's copy keeps in-frame clones and lacks some. The data hold under 85,000 clones, with around nine tenths observed a single time. With regard to this clone: Its antigen remains unidentified.

The CDR3 is 13 amino acids. CDR1 is SGHRS and CDR2 is YFSETQ in the germline V gene. V lost 0 bases, J lost 1 base, and 2 bases lay in between. Study results and caveats: Fewer expanded clones were found on average in CD4+ than in CD8+ T cells.

The chain has TRBV5-1 and TRBJ1-5; D not resolved. The specimen comprised CD4+ or CD8+ T cells sorted from blood, sampled in a trial of the OX40 agonist ivuxolimab. The sequence was collected from an adult with an advanced solid tumor such as melanoma, head and neck, liver or kidney cancer. The DNA of the CDR3 is TGCGCCAGCAGCTTGGCAAGCAATCAGCCCCAGCATTTT. Translated, it gives CASSLASNQPQHF.